Sequencing of this TCR beta chain was carried out in a study of blood T cell repertoires in COVID-19. Background on the study: Acute and convalescent COVID-19 samples came from the United States, Italy and Spain. PBMCs, B-cell-depleted T cells, or T cells were the source of the cDNA or gDNA that made up the material.

Germline CDR1 reads SGHRS; CDR2 reads YFSETQ. Trimming cost V 4 bases and J 0 bases, with 11 bases left between them. CDR3 length: 15 amino acids. In the original analysis: Reference gene primer amplification yielded estimated nucleated cell counts. Produced via immunoSEQ multiplex PCR; TCRdb's table is partial and in-frame only. V and J calls and clone size follow that table, whereas D and trimming were derived from the DNA. The sample yields some 390,000 clones, over 75% seen once. Seattle's enrolled individuals joined amid active infection and were then monitored longitudinally. The chain employs TRBV5-1 and TRBJ2-1; D gene ambiguous. Sample: peripheral blood. The clonotype was recovered from a woman aged 40-49 years with COVID-19, enrolled during active disease. This chain's CDR3 is CASSPESGSYNEQFF. The CDR3 bases are TGCGCCAGCAGCCCCGAATCGGGCTCCTACAATGAGCAGTTCTTC.